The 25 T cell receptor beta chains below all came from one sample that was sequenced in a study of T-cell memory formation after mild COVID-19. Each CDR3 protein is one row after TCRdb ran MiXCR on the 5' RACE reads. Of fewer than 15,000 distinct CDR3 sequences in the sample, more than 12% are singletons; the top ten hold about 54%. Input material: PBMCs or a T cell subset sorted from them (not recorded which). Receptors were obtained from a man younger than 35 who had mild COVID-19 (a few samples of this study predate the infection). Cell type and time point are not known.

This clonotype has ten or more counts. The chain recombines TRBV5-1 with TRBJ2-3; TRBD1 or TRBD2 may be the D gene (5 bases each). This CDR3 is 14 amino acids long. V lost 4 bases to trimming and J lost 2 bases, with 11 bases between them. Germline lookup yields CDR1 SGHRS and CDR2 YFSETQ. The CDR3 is CASSPGTHTDTQYF. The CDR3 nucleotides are TGCGCCAGCAGCCCCGGGACGCACACAGATACGCAGTATTTT.

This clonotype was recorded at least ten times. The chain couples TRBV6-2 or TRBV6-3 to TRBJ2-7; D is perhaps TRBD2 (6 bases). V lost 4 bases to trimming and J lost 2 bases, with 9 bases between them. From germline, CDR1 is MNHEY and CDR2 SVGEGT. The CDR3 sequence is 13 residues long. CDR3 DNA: TGTGCCAGCAGTTGGGGGGACCCCTACGAGCAGTACTTC. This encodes CASSWGDPYEQYF.

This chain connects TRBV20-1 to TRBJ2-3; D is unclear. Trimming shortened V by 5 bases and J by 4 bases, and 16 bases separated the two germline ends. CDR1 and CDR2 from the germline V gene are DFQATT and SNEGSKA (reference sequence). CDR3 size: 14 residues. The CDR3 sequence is CSARRFGWPDTQYF. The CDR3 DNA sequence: TGCAGTGCTCGACGGTTCGGGTGGCCAGATACGCAGTATTTT.

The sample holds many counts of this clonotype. CDR3 bases: TGCGCCAGCAGCCAAGAGGGGACCGGGTTAGACAATGAGCAGTTCTTC. This codes for CASSQEGTGLDNEQFF. V is TRBV4-1 and J is TRBJ2-1, with D perhaps given as TRBD1 or TRBD2 (5 bases each). The V and J ends lost 0 bases and 5 bases respectively, with 14 bases between them. CDR3 length: 16 amino acids. Germline values: CDR1 MGHRA, CDR2 YSYEKL.

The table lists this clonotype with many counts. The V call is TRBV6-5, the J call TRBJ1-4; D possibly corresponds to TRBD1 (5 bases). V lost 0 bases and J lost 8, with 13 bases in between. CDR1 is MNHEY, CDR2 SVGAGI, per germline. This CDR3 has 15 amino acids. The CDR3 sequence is CASSYSGTGKEKLFF. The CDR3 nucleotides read TGTGCCAGCAGTTACTCGGGAACAGGAAAGGAAAAACTGTTTTTT.

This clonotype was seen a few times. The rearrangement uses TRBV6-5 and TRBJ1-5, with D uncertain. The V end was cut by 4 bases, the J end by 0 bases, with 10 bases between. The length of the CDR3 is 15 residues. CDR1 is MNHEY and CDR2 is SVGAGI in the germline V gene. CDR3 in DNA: TGTGCCAGCAGTTCGACGGGAAATAGCAATCAGCCCCAGCATTTT. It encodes CASSSTGNSNQPQHF.

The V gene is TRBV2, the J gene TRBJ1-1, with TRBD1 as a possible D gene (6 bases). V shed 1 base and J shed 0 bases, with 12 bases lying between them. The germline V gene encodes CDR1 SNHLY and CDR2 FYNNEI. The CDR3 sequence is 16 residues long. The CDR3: CASSEVRTAMNTEAFF. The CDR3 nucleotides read TGTGCCAGCAGTGAAGTACGGACAGCAATGAACACTGAAGCTTTCTTT.

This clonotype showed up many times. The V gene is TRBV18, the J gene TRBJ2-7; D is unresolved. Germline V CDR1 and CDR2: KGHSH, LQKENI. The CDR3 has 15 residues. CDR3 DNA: TGTGCCAGCCCACCGTGGCAGCCGGAATACTACGAGCAGTACGTC. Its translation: CASPPWQPEYYEQYV.

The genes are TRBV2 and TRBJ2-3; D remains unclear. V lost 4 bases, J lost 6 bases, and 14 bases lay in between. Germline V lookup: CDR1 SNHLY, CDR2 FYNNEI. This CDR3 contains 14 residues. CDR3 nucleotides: TGTGCCAGCAGTGGGCGCGAGAGAACGGATACGCAGTATTTT. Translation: CASSGRERTDTQYF.

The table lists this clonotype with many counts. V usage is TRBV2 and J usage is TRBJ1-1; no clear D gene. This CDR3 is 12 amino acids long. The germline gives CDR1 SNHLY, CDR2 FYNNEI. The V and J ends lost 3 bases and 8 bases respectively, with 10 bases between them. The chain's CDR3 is CASSERVLEAFF. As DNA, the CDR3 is TGTGCCAGCAGTGAGAGGGTGCTAGAAGCTTTCTTT. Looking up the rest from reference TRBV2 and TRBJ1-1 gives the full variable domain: EPEVTQTPSHQVTQMGQEVILRCVPISNHLYFYWYRQILGQKVEFLVSFYNNEISEKSEIFDDQFSVERPDGSNFTLKIRSTKLEDSAMYFCASSERVLEAFFGQGTRLTVV.

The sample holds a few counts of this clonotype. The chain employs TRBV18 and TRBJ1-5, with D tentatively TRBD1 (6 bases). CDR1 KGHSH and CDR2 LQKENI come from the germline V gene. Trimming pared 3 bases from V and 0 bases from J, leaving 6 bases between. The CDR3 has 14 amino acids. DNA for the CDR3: TGTGCCAGCTCACCGGACAGTAGCAATCAGCCCCAGCATTTT. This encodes CASSPDSSNQPQHF.

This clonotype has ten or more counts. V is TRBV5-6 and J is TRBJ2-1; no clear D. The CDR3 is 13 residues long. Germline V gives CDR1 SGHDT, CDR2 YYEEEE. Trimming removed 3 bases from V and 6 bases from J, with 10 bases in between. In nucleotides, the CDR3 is TGTGCCAGCAGCTCTCTGACTCCCAATGAGCAGTTCTTC. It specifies CASSSLTPNEQFF.

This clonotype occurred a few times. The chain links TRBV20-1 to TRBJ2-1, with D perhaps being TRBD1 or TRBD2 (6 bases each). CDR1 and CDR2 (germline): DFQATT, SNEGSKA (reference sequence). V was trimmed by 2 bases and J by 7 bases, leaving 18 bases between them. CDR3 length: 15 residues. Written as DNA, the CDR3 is TGCAGTGCTAGAAGGGGGGCGGCGTGGTGGAATGAGCAGTTCTTC. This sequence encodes CSARRGAAWWNEQFF.

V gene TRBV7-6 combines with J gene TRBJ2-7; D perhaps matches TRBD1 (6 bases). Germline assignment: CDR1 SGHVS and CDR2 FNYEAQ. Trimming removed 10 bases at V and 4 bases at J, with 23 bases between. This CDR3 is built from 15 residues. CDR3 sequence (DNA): TGTGCCACCGAACTGCTAGCAAAAGGGGGTTACGAGCAGTACGTC. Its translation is CATELLAKGGYEQYV.

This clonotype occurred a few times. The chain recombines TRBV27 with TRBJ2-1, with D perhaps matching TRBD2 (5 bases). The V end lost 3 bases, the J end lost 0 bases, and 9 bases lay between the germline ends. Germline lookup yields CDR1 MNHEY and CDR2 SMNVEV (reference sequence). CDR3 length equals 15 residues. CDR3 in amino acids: CASSFLGSSYNEQFF. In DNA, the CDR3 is TGTGCCAGCAGTTTCTTGGGGAGCTCCTACAATGAGCAGTTCTTC.

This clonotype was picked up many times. The CDR3 here is CASSLIGFSSTDTQYF. The CDR3, as DNA: TGTGCCAGCAGCTTAATAGGTTTTAGCAGCACAGATACGCAGTATTTT. The chain uses TRBV7-3 and TRBJ2-3, with D unclear. The CDR3 is 16 amino acids. V shed 1 base and J shed 0 bases, with 11 bases lying between them. Germline V gene data show CDR1 as SGHTA and CDR2 as FQGTGA.

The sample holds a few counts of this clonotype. CDR3 in amino acids: CASSAGSKNIQYF. CDR3 in DNA: TGTGCCAGCAGCGCAGGCTCCAAAAACATTCAGTACTTC. V gene TRBV9 combines with J gene TRBJ2-4; D unresolved. This CDR3 has 13 amino acids. Per germline, CDR1 SGDLS and CDR2 YYNGEE. Trimming took off 3 bases at V and 2 bases at J, with 6 bases between the two ends.

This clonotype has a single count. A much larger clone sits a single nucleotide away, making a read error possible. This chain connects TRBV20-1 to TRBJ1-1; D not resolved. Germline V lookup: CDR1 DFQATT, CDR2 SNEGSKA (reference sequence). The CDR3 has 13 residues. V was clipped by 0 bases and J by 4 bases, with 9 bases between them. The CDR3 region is CSARDSTVTEAFF. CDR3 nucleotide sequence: TGCAGTGCTAGAGATTCCACAGTCACTGAAGCTTTCTTT.

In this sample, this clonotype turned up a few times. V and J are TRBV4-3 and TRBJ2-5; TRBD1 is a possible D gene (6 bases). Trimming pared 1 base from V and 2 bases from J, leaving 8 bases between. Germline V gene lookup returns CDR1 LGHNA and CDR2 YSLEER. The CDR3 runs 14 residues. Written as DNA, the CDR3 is TGCGCCAGCAGCCAAGGACAGGCTCAAGAGACCCAGTACTTC. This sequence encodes CASSQGQAQETQYF.

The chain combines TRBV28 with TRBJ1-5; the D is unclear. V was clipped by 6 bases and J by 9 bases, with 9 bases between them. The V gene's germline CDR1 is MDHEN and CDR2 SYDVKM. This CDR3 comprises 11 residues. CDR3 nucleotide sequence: TGTGCCAGCAGCGGCCTTCGGCCCCAGCATTTT. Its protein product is CASSGLRPQHF.

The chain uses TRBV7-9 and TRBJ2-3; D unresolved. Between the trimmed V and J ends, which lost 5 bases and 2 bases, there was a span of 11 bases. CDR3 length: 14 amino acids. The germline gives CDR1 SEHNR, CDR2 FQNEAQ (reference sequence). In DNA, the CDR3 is TGTGCCAGCAGCCCTTGGACCCTCACAGATACGCAGTATTTT. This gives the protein CASSPWTLTDTQYF.

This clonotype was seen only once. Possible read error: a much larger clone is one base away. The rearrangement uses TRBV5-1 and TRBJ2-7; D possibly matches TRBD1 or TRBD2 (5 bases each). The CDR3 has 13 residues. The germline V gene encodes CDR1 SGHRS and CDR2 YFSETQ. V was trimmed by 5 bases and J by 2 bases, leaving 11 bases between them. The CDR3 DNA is TGCGCCAGCAGATGGGGACCTCCCTACGAGCAGTACTTC. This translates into CASRWGPPYEQYF.

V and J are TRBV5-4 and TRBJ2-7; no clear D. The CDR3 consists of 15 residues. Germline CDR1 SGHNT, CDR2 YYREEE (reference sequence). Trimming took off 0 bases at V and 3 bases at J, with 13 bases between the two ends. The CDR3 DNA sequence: TGTGCCAGCAGCTTGGCCGCAGGCGGCCGCTACGAGCAGTACTTC. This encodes CASSLAAGGRYEQYF. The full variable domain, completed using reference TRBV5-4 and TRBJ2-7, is ETGVTQSPTHLIKTRGQQVTLRCSSQSGHNTVSWYQQALGQGPQFIFQYYREEENGRGNFPPRFSGLQFPNYSSELNVNALELDDSALYLCASSLAAGGRYEQYFGPGTRLTVT.

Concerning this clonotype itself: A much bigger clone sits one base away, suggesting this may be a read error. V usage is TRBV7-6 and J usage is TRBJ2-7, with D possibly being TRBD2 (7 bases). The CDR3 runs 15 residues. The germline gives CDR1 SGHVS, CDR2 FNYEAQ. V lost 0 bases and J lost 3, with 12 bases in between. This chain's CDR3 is CASSLARGPYYEQYF. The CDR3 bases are TGTGCCAGCAGCTTAGCGCGGGGGCCATACTACGAGCAGTACTTC.

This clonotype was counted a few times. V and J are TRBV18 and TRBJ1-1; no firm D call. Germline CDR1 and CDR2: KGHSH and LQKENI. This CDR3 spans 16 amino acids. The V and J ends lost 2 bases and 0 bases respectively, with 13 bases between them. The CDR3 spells CASSPENWYMNTEAFF. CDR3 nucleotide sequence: TGTGCCAGCTCACCAGAGAACTGGTACATGAACACTGAAGCTTTCTTT.